This TCR beta chain appears in the sequencing data of a study of blood T cell repertoires in COVID-19. Study-wide context: Sample material is recorded as cDNA or gDNA derived from T cells, B-cell-depleted T cells, or PBMCs.

Original processing notes: Estimates of nucleated cell counts were drawn from the amplification of reference gene primers. The assay was immunoSEQ multiplex PCR, and TCRdb's table has in-frame clones only and misses some. D and trimming were read from the DNA, whereas the V and J calls and clone size are those reported in that table. Of about 160,000 clones in the sample, around 87% were seen once. The CDR3 consists of 13 residues. Looked up from germline, CDR1 is MGHDK and CDR2 is SYGVNS. V lost 5 bases to trimming and J lost 3 bases, with 10 bases between them. During active infection, Seattle patients enrolled and were then monitored through disease.

The chain uses TRBV25-1 and TRBJ1-2; D is possibly TRBD1 (6 bases). The sequenced material came from peripheral blood. The clonotype comes from a woman in her sixties or seventies with COVID-19, enrolled during active disease. CDR3 in amino acids: CASSPPGDYGYTF. The CDR3, as DNA: TGTGCCAGCAGTCCCCCAGGGGACTATGGCTACACCTTC.